This T cell receptor beta chain was obtained from a study of blood T cells in healthy people across ages (dated by TCRdb to the mid-2010s). About the full investigation: Template switching captured roughly one uniquely barcoded TCR beta cDNA molecule per two T cells in model experiments. Using the same blood draw, the study looked at two additional independent replicas of 1 million unique cDNA reads for two donors, one aged 18 to 29 and the other aged 80 or older. The study measured age-related changes in TCR beta repertoire diversity using deep sequencing normalized with unique cDNA molecular identifiers. The donors were split into four age groups: young (average roughly 15 years), middle-aged (nearly 40), aged (approximately 60) and long-lived (approximately 80). To avoid experimental bias, donors of different ages were randomly spread across the sequencing lanes.

Taken from the germline V gene (reference sequence), the CDR1 and CDR2 loops are LGHDT and YNNKEL. The CDR3 sequence holds 16 residues, the cysteine and phenylalanine included. CDR3 DNA is the only sequence kept; it has 48 bases, read in frame from the first base. Germline trimming amounts to 0 bases on V and 2 bases on J, with 2 as the count of junction bases outside the gene matches. The library was made by 5' RACE. TCRdb lists the instrument as Illumina HiSeq 2500. The second PCR ran for roughly 6 to 11 cycles and used a J-beta primer mix along with a sample-barcoded 5' primer. A template-switch 5' adaptor carrying 12 random nucleotides introduced a unique molecular identifier onto each TCR beta cDNA molecule. Each sample yielded at least 3 million CDR3-containing paired-end reads. The Mint cDNA synthesis kit, primed by a TRBC-specific oligonucleotide, was used to synthesize first-strand cDNA from all RNA. All cDNA was treated with uracil-DNA glycosylase and then went through a first 18-cycle PCR with the universal primers M1SS and BC2_uni_R. In the authors' own workflow: For normalization, 1 million high-quality reads, each with a distinct molecular identifier, were randomly selected from each sample. Reads with shared molecular identifiers were discarded instead of being binned into consensus sequences. MiTCR, set to a Q25 quality threshold and the strictest error-elimination algorithm, was used for CDR3 identification, clonotype clustering and error correction. Lower-bound total TCR beta diversity was estimated with a nonparametric unseen species model using Euler transformation. TCRdb ran its own pipeline on the public reads, namely fastp trimming at Q25 and MiXCR clone calling, and kept in-frame beta chains. Entries are consolidated by CDR3 protein sequence, retaining the most common genes and DNA. These V and J calls originate from TCRdb's pipeline instead of the authors' own analysis. The sample table holds fewer than 900,000 distinct CDR3 sequences, of which roughly 43% were seen once. In total, the top ten clones hold about 20% of the sample.

Donors were 39 systemically healthy Caucasian individuals from Russia aged 6 to 90 years. Around 10 milliliters of peripheral blood were collected from each donor into EDTA-treated Vacutainer tubes. Ficoll-Paque density-gradient centrifugation was used to isolate PBMCs, with at least 6.5 million obtained per sample. Trizol reagent was used to extract total RNA from PBMCs, with at least 6 micrograms per sample. Naive CD45RAhigh/CD27high T cell percentages were measured by flow cytometry on a PBMC aliquot from every donor. Overall results and qualifications from the work: Observed TCR beta diversity per million T cells fell roughly linearly with age, and a significant reduction was already apparent by age roughly 40. Estimates of total diversity from one million sequenced T cells were regarded as lower bounds and underestimates. Compared with the aged group, the long-lived group had more naive CD4+ T cells, fewer expanded clones and increased TCR diversity, suggesting age selection. Because the CMV infection status of the donors was unknown, age-related changes in expanded clonotypes may potentially have been confounded. Bulk unsorted PBMC profiling prevented conclusive comparison of naive and antigen-experienced compartments. A strong correlation was found between observed TCR beta diversity and the percentage of naive T cells measured by flow cytometry.

Concerning this clonotype itself: The specificity of this receptor is unknown. No much larger clone exists at a distance of one base, and base qualities are not known.

This receptor was taken from a woman aged 55-69 years in good health. Sequencing was performed on blood. This sequence uses TRBV3-1 and TRBJ2-7, with TRBD2 identical over 12 junction bases. CDR3 reads: CASSQDRLAGAYEQYF. Here is the DNA: TGTGCCAGCAGCCAAGACCGACTAGCGGGAGCCTACGAGCAGTACTTC.